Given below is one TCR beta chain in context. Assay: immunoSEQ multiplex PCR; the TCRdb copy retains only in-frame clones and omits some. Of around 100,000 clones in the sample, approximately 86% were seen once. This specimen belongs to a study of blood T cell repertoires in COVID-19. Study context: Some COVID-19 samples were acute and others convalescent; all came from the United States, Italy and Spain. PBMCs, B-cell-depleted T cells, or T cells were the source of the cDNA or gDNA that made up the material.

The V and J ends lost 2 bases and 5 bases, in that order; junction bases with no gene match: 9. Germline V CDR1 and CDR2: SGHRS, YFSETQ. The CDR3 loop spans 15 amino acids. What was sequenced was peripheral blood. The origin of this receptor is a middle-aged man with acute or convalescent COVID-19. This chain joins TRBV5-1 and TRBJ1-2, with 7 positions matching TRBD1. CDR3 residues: CASSLGQEDGYGYTF. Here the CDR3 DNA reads TGCGCCAGCAGCTTAGGACAGGAGGATGGGTATGGCTACACCTTC.